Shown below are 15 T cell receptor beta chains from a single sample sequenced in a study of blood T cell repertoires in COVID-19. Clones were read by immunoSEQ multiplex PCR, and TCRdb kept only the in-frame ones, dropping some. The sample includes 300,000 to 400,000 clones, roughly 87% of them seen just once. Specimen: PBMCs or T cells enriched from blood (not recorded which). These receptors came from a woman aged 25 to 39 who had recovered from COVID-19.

In DNA form, the CDR3 reads TGTGCCAGCAGGACTAGCGGCGACTACGGGGAGCTGTTTTTT. The encoded protein is CASRTSGDYGELFF. This chain uses TRBV6-6 with TRBJ2-2; 9 bases agree with TRBD2. Germline values: CDR1 MNHNY, CDR2 SVGAGI (reference sequence). This CDR3 spans 14 amino acids. The trim removed 6 bases at V and 7 bases at J, leaving 6 bases unmatched.

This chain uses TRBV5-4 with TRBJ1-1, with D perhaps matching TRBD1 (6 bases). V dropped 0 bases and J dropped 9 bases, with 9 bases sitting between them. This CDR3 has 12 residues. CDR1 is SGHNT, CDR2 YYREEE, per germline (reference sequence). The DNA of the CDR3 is TGTGCCAGCAGCTTGGGCAGGGGAAAAGCTTTCTTT. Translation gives CASSLGRGKAFF.

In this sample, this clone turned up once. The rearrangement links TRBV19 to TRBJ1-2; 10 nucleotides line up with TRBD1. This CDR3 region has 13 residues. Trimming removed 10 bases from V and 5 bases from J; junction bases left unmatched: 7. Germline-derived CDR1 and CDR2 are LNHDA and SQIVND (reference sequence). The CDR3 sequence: CATRQGAEYGYTF. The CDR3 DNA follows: TGTGCCACAAGACAGGGGGCTGAGTATGGCTACACCTTC.

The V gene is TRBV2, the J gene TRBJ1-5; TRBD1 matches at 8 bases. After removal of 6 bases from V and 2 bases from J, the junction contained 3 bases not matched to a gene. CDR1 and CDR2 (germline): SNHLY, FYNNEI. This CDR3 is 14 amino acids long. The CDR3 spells CASRKDRGNQPQHF. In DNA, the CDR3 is TGTGCCAGCAGAAAGGACAGGGGCAATCAGCCCCAGCATTTT.

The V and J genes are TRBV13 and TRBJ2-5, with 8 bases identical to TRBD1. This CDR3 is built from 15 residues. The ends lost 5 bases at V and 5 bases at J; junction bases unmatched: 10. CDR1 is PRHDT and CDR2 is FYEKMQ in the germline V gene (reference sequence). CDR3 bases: TGTGCCAGCAGCGTATTCCAGGGGGCCGGCGAGACCCAGTACTTC. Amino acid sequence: CASSVFQGAGETQYF.

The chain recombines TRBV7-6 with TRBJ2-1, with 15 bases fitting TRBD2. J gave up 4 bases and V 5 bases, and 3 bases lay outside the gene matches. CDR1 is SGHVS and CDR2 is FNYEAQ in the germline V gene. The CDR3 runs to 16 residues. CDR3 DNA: TGTGCCAGCAGCCAAGGGACTAGCGGGGGGTACAATGAGCAGTTCTTC. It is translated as CASSQGTSGGYNEQFF.

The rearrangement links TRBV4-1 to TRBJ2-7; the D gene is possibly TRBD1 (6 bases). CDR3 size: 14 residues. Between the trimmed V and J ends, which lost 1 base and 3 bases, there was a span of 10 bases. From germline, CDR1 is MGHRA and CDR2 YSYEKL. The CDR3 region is CASSQGGQYYEQYF. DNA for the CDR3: TGCGCCAGCAGCCAAGGAGGACAGTACTACGAGCAGTACTTC.

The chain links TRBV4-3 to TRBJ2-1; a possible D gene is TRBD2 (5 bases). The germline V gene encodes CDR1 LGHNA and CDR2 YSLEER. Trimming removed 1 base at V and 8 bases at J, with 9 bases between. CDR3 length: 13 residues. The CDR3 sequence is CASSQGRRDEQFF. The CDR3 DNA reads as TGCGCCAGCAGCCAAGGTCGGCGGGATGAGCAGTTCTTC.

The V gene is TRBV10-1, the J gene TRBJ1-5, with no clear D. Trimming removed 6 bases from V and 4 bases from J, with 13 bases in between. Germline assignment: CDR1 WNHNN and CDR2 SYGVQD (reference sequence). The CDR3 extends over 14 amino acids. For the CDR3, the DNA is TGCGCCAGCAGCCAACGGGGAGAAAATCAGCCCCAGCATTTT. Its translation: CASSQRGENQPQHF.

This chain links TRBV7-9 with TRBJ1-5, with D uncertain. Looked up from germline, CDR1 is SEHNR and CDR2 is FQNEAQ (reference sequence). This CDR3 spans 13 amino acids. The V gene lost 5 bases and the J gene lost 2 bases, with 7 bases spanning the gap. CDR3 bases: TGTGCCAGCAGCCAATTTGGCAATCAGCCCCAGCATTTT. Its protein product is CASSQFGNQPQHF.

The CDR3 sequence is CASSLDSPRGETQYF. DNA for the CDR3: TGTGCCAGCAGCTTGGACTCGCCCCGTGGAGAGACCCAGTACTTC. The genes are TRBV5-4 and TRBJ2-5; D not resolved. The CDR3 is 15 residues long. CDR1 is SGHNT and CDR2 is YYREEE in the germline V gene (reference sequence). V lost 0 bases, J lost 4 bases, and 13 bases lay in between. Using reference TRBV5-4 and TRBJ2-5 for the parts outside the CDR3, the full variable domain is ETGVTQSPTHLIKTRGQQVTLRCSSQSGHNTVSWYQQALGQGPQFIFQYYREEENGRGNFPPRFSGLQFPNYSSELNVNALELDDSALYLCASSLDSPRGETQYFGPGTRLLVL.

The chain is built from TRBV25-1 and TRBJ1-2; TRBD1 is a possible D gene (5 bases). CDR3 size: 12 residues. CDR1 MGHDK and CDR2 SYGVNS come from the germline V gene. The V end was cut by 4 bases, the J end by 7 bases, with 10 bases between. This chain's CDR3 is CASSVAGFGYTF. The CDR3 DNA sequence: TGTGCCAGCAGTGTCGCAGGGTTTGGCTACACCTTC.

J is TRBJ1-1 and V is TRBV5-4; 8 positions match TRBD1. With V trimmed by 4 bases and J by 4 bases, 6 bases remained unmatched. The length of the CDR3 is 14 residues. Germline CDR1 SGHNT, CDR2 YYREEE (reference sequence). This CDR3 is CASSLDRGTTEAFF. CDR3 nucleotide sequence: TGTGCCAGCAGCCTAGACAGGGGAACCACTGAAGCTTTCTTT.

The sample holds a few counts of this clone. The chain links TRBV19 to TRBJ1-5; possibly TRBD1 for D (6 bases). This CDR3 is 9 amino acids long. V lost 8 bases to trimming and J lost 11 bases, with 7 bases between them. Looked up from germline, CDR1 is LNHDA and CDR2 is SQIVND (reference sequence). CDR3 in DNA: TGTGCCAGTGGACAGACCCAGCATTTT. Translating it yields CASGQTQHF.

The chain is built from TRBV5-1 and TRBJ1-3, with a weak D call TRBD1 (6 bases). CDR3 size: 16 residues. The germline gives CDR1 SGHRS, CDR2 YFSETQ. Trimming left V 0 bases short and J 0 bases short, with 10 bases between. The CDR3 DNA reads TGCGCCAGCAGCTTGGCAGGGGCCCGCTCTGGAAACACCATATATTTT. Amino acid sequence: CASSLAGARSGNTIYF.